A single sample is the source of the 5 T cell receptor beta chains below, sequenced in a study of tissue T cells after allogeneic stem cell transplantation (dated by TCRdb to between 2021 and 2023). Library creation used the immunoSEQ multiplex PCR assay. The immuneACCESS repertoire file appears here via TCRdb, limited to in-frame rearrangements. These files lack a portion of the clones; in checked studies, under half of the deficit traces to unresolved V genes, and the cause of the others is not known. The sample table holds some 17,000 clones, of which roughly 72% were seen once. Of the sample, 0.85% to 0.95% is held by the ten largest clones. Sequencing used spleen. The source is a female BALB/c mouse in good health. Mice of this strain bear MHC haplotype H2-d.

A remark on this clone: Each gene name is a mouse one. The CDR3 bases that were read are TGTGGTGCTAGGTGGGCAAACTCCGACTACACC. Protein product: CGARWANSDYT. The CDR3 in its entirety is CGARWANSDYTF. The chain employs TRBV20 and TRBJ1-2; D uncertain. The CDR3 end is not reached by the read, which stops 1 residue before it; the germline J gene fills it in. Per the germline V gene, CDR1 is GFQATS and CDR2 is STVNSAI. The CDR3 contains 12 residues. V shed 2 bases and J shed 0 bases, with 4 bases lying between them.

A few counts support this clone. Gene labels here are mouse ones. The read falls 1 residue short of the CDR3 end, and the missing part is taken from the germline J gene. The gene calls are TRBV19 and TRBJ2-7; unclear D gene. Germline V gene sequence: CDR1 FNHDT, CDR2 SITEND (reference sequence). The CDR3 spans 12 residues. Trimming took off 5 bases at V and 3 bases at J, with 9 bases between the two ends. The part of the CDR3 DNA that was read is TGTGCCAGCAGCCCCCAAGTCTATGAACAGTAC. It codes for CASSPQVYEQY. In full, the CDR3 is CASSPQVYEQYF.

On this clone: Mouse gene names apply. This CDR3 reads CASSQGYNSPLYF. The DNA read from the CDR3 is TGTGCCAGCAGTCAGGGGTATAATTCGCCCCTCTAC. The chain carries TRBV13-1 and TRBJ1-6, with a tentative D call TRBD1 (6 bases). The read terminates 1 residue before the CDR3 end, so the remaining end is supplied by the germline J gene. TRBJ1-6 is marked as an open reading frame, function uncertain. The CDR3 runs to 13 residues. In germline, CDR1 is NSHNY, CDR2 SYGAGN. With 4 bases removed from V and 4 bases from J, the gap between germline ends came to 6 bases.

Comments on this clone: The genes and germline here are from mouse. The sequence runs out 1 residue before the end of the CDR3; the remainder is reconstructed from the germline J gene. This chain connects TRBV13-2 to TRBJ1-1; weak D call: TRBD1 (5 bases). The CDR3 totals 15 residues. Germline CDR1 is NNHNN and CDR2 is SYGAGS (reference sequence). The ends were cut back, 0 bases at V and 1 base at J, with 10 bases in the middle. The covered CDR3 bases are TGTGCCAGCGGTGATGCAGGGAGGGGGAACACAGAAGTCTTC. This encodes CASGDAGRGNTEVF. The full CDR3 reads CASGDAGRGNTEVFF.

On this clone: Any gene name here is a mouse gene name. The covered CDR3 bases are TGTGCCAGCAGTGGGGGTCCGGGACAGGGTTCCAACGAAAGATTATTT. Translation: CASSGGPGQGSNERLF. The full CDR3 reads CASSGGPGQGSNERLFF. V usage is TRBV13-1 and J usage is TRBJ1-4; 9 bases are a match to TRBD1. The read stops 1 residue short of the end of the CDR3; the missing end is completed from the germline J gene. The V and J ends lost 3 bases and 1 base, in that order; junction bases with no gene match: 7. This CDR3 region has 17 residues. In germline, CDR1 is NSHNY, CDR2 SYGAGN.